The 31 T cell receptor beta chains in this list originate from one sample, sequenced in a study of OX40 agonist ivuxolimab in advanced cancers. To prepare the library, the immunoSEQ multiplex PCR assay was applied. The immuneACCESS repertoire file appears here via TCRdb, limited to in-frame rearrangements. These files lack a portion of the clones; in checked studies, under half of the deficit traces to unresolved V genes, and the cause of the others is not known. For this sample there are just under 85,000 clones; roughly 82% appear just once. Around 2.7% of the sample comes from the top ten. This sample comprised CD4+ or CD8+ T cells sorted from blood, obtained in a trial of the OX40 agonist ivuxolimab. The source of these receptors is an adult with an advanced solid tumor such as melanoma, head and neck, liver or kidney cancer.

In its sample, this clone was seen once. The rearrangement uses TRBV7-8 and TRBJ2-1; 8 bases map to TRBD1. CDR3 size: 16 residues. The V gene end was trimmed by 4 bases and the J gene end by 2 bases; junction bases not matched to a gene: 7. The germline gives CDR1 SGHVS, CDR2 FQNEAQ. The CDR3 sequence is CASSSWTTGAYNEQFF. DNA for the CDR3: TGTGCCAGCAGCTCCTGGACGACAGGGGCCTACAATGAGCAGTTCTTC.

The chain joins TRBV18 to TRBJ1-1; D gene unclear. The CDR3 sequence is 15 residues long. Trimming removed 3 bases at V and 7 bases at J, with 18 bases between. CDR1 and CDR2 (germline): KGHSH, LQKENI. The CDR3 is CASSPEVLGKGEAFF. CDR3 in DNA: TGTGCCAGCTCACCCGAGGTGTTGGGGAAGGGTGAAGCTTTCTTT.

The J gene is TRBJ2-6, the V gene TRBV19, with D perhaps TRBD1 (5 bases). Germline-derived CDR1 and CDR2 are LNHDA and SQIVND (reference sequence). Trimming removed 0 bases from V and 0 bases from J, with 12 bases in between. The CDR3 consists of 18 residues. The chain's CDR3 is CASSIETVPFSGANVLTF. CDR3 nucleotides: TGTGCCAGTAGTATAGAGACAGTACCCTTCTCTGGGGCCAACGTCCTGACTTTC.

This clone was counted once. This rearrangement joins TRBV5-1 to TRBJ1-1, with TRBD1 identical over 7 bases. Trimming cost V 3 bases and J 0 bases; bases outside gene matches: 5. This CDR3 spans 15 amino acids. CDR1 is SGHRS, CDR2 YFSETQ, per germline. CDR3 DNA: TGCGCCAGCAGCTCCATCAGGGGGATGAACACTGAAGCTTTCTTT. Its protein product is CASSSIRGMNTEAFF.

The V call is TRBV28, the J call TRBJ2-3; TRBD1 might be the D (5 bases). The CDR3 is made up of 16 amino acids. Trimming stripped 7 bases from V and 2 bases from J, with 19 bases between. The germline CDR1 and CDR2 sequences are MDHEN and SYDVKM. Here the CDR3 reads CASKGGTGSHTDTQYF. CDR3 coding DNA: TGTGCCAGCAAGGGTGGAACAGGATCCCACACAGATACGCAGTATTTT.

The CDR3 reads CASSPIGGTQYF. DNA for the CDR3: TGTGCCAGCAGCCCCATCGGTGGAACGCAGTACTTC. The chain employs TRBV9 and TRBJ2-7; D unclear. Trimming stripped 4 bases from V and 9 bases from J, with 14 bases between. Germline assignment: CDR1 SGDLS and CDR2 YYNGEE. The CDR3 loop spans 12 amino acids.

The CDR3 bases are TGTGCCAGCAGCCCCGGGACAGGGCGGACCGGGGAGCTGTTTTTT. Protein sequence: CASSPGTGRTGELFF. This chain uses TRBV7-6 with TRBJ2-2; 9 nucleotides agree with TRBD1. CDR3 length: 15 residues. The germline CDR1 and CDR2 sequences are SGHVS and FNYEAQ. V dropped 5 bases and J dropped 5; count of bases not matched to a gene: 6.

The chain uses TRBV18 and TRBJ2-2; D uncertain. The CDR3 sequence is 15 residues long. V lost 3 bases, J lost 0 bases, and 8 bases lay in between. CDR1 and CDR2 (germline): KGHSH, LQKENI. CDR3 amino acids: CASSPGRSNTGELFF. CDR3 in DNA: TGTGCCAGCTCACCTGGCAGATCGAACACCGGGGAGCTGTTTTTT.

This sequence joins TRBV2 and TRBJ2-3; perhaps TRBD1 as D (5 bases). Trimming cost V 6 bases and J 0 bases, with 13 bases left between them. This CDR3 region has 15 residues. Germline V gives CDR1 SNHLY, CDR2 FYNNEI. CDR3 DNA: TGTGCCAGCAGCGATAGACAGCGTAGCACAGATACGCAGTATTTT. Its protein is CASSDRQRSTDTQYF.

The chain links TRBV4-1 to TRBJ2-1, with 9 bases aligning to TRBD1. The trim removed 6 bases at V and 4 bases at J, leaving 4 bases unmatched. CDR3 length equals 14 residues. Germline V gene lookup returns CDR1 MGHRA and CDR2 YSYEKL. The CDR3 reads CASRGTGKYNEQFF. DNA of the CDR3: TGCGCCAGCAGGGGGACAGGGAAATACAATGAGCAGTTCTTC.

The V gene is TRBV9, the J gene TRBJ2-5; TRBD1 matches 9 bases. Unmatched junction bases numbered 6, after V lost 2 bases and J lost 4 bases. Germline CDR1 SGDLS, CDR2 YYNGEE. This CDR3 region has 15 residues. The chain's CDR3 is CASSVGQGYGETQYF. CDR3 DNA: TGTGCCAGCAGCGTTGGACAGGGGTATGGAGAGACCCAGTACTTC.

The V and J genes are TRBV5-5 and TRBJ2-2; 7 nucleotides match TRBD1. The CDR3 runs to 15 residues. Unmatched junction bases numbered 3, after V lost 4 bases and J lost 0 bases. CDR1 SGHKS and CDR2 YYEKEE come from the germline V gene (reference sequence). The CDR3 loop is CASSGDSTNTGELFF. The CDR3 nucleotides read TGTGCCAGCAGCGGGGACAGTACGAACACCGGGGAGCTGTTTTTT.

This clone was seen only a few times. The chain uses TRBV29-1 and TRBJ1-1; D not certain. CDR1 is SQVTM and CDR2 is ANQGSEA in the germline V gene. Trimming took off 7 bases at V and 1 base at J, with 4 bases between the two ends. This CDR3 has 10 amino acids. The CDR3 reads CSAQNTEAFF. DNA of the CDR3: TGCAGCGCACAGAACACTGAAGCTTTCTTT.

The J gene is TRBJ2-3, the V gene TRBV10-2, with 10 bases fitting TRBD2. This CDR3 is built from 14 residues. V shed 10 bases, J shed 6 bases, and the junction held 10 bases outside the gene matches. Germline assignment: CDR1 WSHSY and CDR2 SAAADI. The CDR3 DNA follows: TGCGCCACCCACGAACAAGCGGGGGGGGATACGCAGTATTTT. It codes for CATHEQAGGDTQYF.

The chain joins TRBV28 to TRBJ1-2; TRBD1 aligns across 10 bases. Trimming removed 5 bases from V and 4 bases from J; junction bases left unmatched: 16. CDR3 length: 18 residues. Germline lookup yields CDR1 MDHEN and CDR2 SYDVKM. The CDR3 DNA reads as TGTGCCAGCAGTCCACCCGGATTGCGGACAGGGGGTTTCTATGGCTACACCTTC. Protein sequence: CASSPPGLRTGGFYGYTF.

This clone was recorded only once. The CDR3 spells CASSLLATNEKLFF. Here the CDR3 DNA reads TGTGCCAGCAGTTTATTAGCAACTAATGAAAAACTGTTTTTT. The chain links TRBV28 to TRBJ1-4, with D hard to call. Germline lookup yields CDR1 MDHEN and CDR2 SYDVKM. The CDR3 runs to 14 residues. V was clipped by 1 base and J by 0 bases, with 3 bases between them.

The chain links TRBV20-1 to TRBJ1-2; D remains ambiguous. In germline, CDR1 is DFQATT, CDR2 SNEGSKA (reference sequence). This CDR3 has 11 amino acids. Trimming shortened V by 6 bases and J by 14 bases, and 19 bases separated the two germline ends. CDR3 bases: TGCAGTGCGAGCACTTTGGGCCGGGAGACCTTC. Translated, it gives CSASTLGRETF.

The rearrangement links TRBV7-3 to TRBJ2-1, with D perhaps matching TRBD1 or TRBD2 (5 bases each). This CDR3 is 15 amino acids long. Between the trimmed V and J ends, which lost 5 bases and 2 bases, there was a span of 13 bases. Germline V gene data show CDR1 as SGHTA and CDR2 as FQGTGA. The CDR3 sequence is CASSLRGGAYNEQFF. The CDR3 nucleotides are TGTGCCAGCAGCCTGAGGGGTGGGGCCTACAATGAGCAGTTCTTC.

V is TRBV14 and J is TRBJ2-7, with D perhaps given as TRBD1 or TRBD2 (5 bases each). Germline assignment: CDR1 SGHDN and CDR2 FVKESK. The CDR3 runs 13 residues. Deletions cut 1 base from V and 9 bases from J, with 13 bases between. The CDR3 region is CASSQVPLGAQYV. The CDR3 DNA is TGTGCCAGCAGCCAAGTTCCCCTCGGGGCGCAGTACGTC.

V usage is TRBV19 and J usage is TRBJ2-3; D is perhaps TRBD2 (6 bases). From germline, CDR1 is LNHDA and CDR2 SQIVND (reference sequence). V was pared by 6 bases and J by 3 bases, with 13 bases between. The CDR3 has 14 amino acids. The DNA for the CDR3 is TGTGCCAGTAGCCTGGCGGGGTCTACAGATACGCAGTATTTT. Residues: CASSLAGSTDTQYF.

J is TRBJ2-2 and V is TRBV10-3; D unresolved. The CDR3 sequence is 14 residues long. Germline lookup yields CDR1 ENHRY and CDR2 SYGVKD. V lost 10 bases to trimming and J lost 0 bases, with 12 bases between them. This chain's CDR3 is CATYLEPNTGELFF. The CDR3 DNA reads as TGTGCCACTTACCTAGAACCGAACACCGGGGAGCTGTTTTTT.

CDR3 nucleotides: TGTGCCATCAGTGATCCAGGTTCAGGGGGCTACACCTTC. Its translation: CAISDPGSGGYTF. V gene TRBV10-3 combines with J gene TRBJ1-2, with a weak D call TRBD1 (5 bases). Germline CDR1 ENHRY, CDR2 SYGVKD. The germline V and J ends were trimmed by 3 bases and 8 bases, with 13 bases remaining between them. The CDR3 runs 13 residues.

The chain joins TRBV5-1 to TRBJ2-3, with 7 positions matching TRBD2. V lost 2 bases and J lost 3; bases outside the gene matches: 3. Germline CDR1 reads SGHRS; CDR2 reads YFSETQ. The CDR3 runs to 14 residues. The CDR3 region has the DNA TGCGCCAGCAGCTTTCAGGGAGGGACAGATACGCAGTATTTT. It is translated as CASSFQGGTDTQYF.

This clone turned up a few times. The rearrangement uses TRBV5-6 and TRBJ1-6; D may be TRBD1 (5 bases). Germline V gives CDR1 SGHDT, CDR2 YYEEEE. V was trimmed by 0 bases and J by 13 bases, leaving 14 bases between them. The CDR3 totals 14 residues. The CDR3 DNA follows: TGTGCCAGCAGCTTGGCCATGGGGGTACTCCCCCTCCACTTT. Protein product: CASSLAMGVLPLHF. Full variable domain (rest looked up from reference TRBV5-6 and TRBJ1-6): DAGVTQSPTHLIKTRGQQVTLRCSPKSGHDTVSWYQQALGQGPQFIFQYYEEEERQRGNFPDRFSGHQFPNYSSELNVNALLLGDSALYLCASSLAMGVLPLHFGNGTRLTVT.

This chain links TRBV7-3 with TRBJ1-2; D is ambiguous. CDR3 length equals 13 residues. The germline V gene encodes CDR1 SGHTA and CDR2 FQGTGA. The V end was cut by 8 bases, the J end by 4 bases, with 14 bases between. In DNA form, the CDR3 reads TGTGCCAGCGCCTACGGGGAAGGCTATGGCTACACCTTC. Residues: CASAYGEGYGYTF.

The chain employs TRBV11-2 and TRBJ2-1, with 10 bases lining up with TRBD2. Germline lookup yields CDR1 SGHAT and CDR2 FQNNGV. This CDR3 is built from 15 residues. Trimming removed 7 bases from V and 10 bases from J; junction bases left unmatched: 13. The CDR3 here is CASTGSVAGGVEQFF. The CDR3 nucleotides read TGTGCCAGCACCGGATCGGTAGCGGGGGGAGTCGAGCAGTTCTTC.

This sequence joins TRBV9 and TRBJ1-3; tentative D call: TRBD1 (6 bases). Trimming left V 4 bases short and J 0 bases short, with 11 bases between. The CDR3 loop spans 15 amino acids. Germline lookup yields CDR1 SGDLS and CDR2 YYNGEE. The CDR3 sequence is CASSPQGPSGNTIYF. The CDR3 DNA reads as TGTGCCAGCAGCCCTCAGGGGCCCTCTGGAAACACCATATATTTT. The whole variable domain, filled in from reference TRBV9 and TRBJ1-3, reads DSGVTQTPKHLITATGQRVTLRCSPRSGDLSVYWYQQSLDQGLQFLIQYYNGEERAKGNILERFSAQQFPDLHSELNLSSLELGDSALYFCASSPQGPSGNTIYFGEGSWLTVV.

This chain connects TRBV6-5 to TRBJ1-6; 8 nucleotides match TRBD1. This CDR3 region has 15 residues. From germline, CDR1 is MNHEY and CDR2 SVGAGI. With V trimmed by 2 bases and J by 5 bases, 2 bases remained unmatched. The CDR3 loop reads CASSYVGQDNSPLHF. DNA of the CDR3: TGTGCCAGCAGTTACGTGGGACAGGATAATTCACCCCTCCACTTT.

Concerning this clone: Other nucleotide sequences from this sample produce the same CDR3. V gene TRBV4-3 combines with J gene TRBJ1-2; D uncertain. Trimming stripped 4 bases from V and 4 bases from J, with 16 bases between. This CDR3 has 15 amino acids. CDR1 LGHNA and CDR2 YSLEER come from the germline V gene. CDR3: CASSPIDELRYGYTF. CDR3 nucleotide sequence: TGCGCCAGCAGCCCCATAGACGAATTACGCTATGGCTACACCTTC.

The CDR3 nucleotides read TGTGCCAGCAGCCCCTTGTGGGAAACTAGCACAGATACGCAGTATTTT. Its translation is CASSPLWETSTDTQYF. This chain joins TRBV28 and TRBJ2-3; D is ambiguous. Germline CDR1 is MDHEN and CDR2 is SYDVKM. CDR3 length: 16 amino acids. The ends were cut back, 6 bases at V and 0 bases at J, with 16 bases in the middle.

The gene calls are TRBV11-2 and TRBJ1-4, with TRBD1 identical over 11 bases. The CDR3 covers 14 residues. From germline, CDR1 is SGHAT and CDR2 FQNNGV. J was trimmed by 11 bases and V by 0 bases; bases with no gene match: 2. The CDR3: CASSLEGDRGKLFF. CDR3 nucleotides: TGTGCCAGCAGCTTAGAGGGGGACAGGGGGAAACTGTTTTTT.